Shown below are 32 T cell receptor beta chains from a single sample sequenced in a study of cytomegalovirus exposure and HLA in healthy donors (TCRdb year 2017). The library was prepared using the immunoSEQ multiplex PCR assay. This immuneACCESS table, as held by TCRdb, lists in-frame sequences with V and J called but not all clones. Of the missing ones, under half trace to an unresolved V gene in checked studies; the others have no known cause. For this sample the table gives about 150,000 clones, of which approximately 88% were detected only once. The ten largest clonotypes hold about 3.1% of the sample. The sequencing input was PBMCs. These TCRs come from a woman aged 18-29 years in good health and CMV-seropositive.

The rearrangement uses TRBV5-1 and TRBJ2-7; D might be TRBD2 (6 bases). Germline loops: CDR1 SGHRS, CDR2 YFSETQ. The CDR3 is made up of 14 amino acids. V was cut by 4 bases and J by 3 bases, with 14 bases left in between. The CDR3 reads CASSAEGSGYEQYF. DNA for the CDR3: TGCGCCAGCAGCGCGGAGGGGAGCGGCTACGAGCAGTACTTC.

The rearrangement joins TRBV7-9 to TRBJ2-5, with 8 nucleotides matching TRBD1. The CDR3 has 15 residues. Per the germline V gene, CDR1 is SEHNR and CDR2 is FQNEAQ (reference sequence). V trimming: 5 bases; J trimming: 3 bases; junction bases outside the gene matches: 8. The CDR3 here is CASSTWAGGEETQYF. CDR3 coding DNA: TGTGCCAGCAGCACTTGGGCAGGGGGCGAAGAGACCCAGTACTTC.

V gene TRBV28 combines with J gene TRBJ1-2; TRBD1 might be the D (6 bases). Germline values: CDR1 MDHEN, CDR2 SYDVKM. The length of the CDR3 is 16 residues. V was pared by 1 base and J by 4 bases, with 16 bases between. The CDR3 loop reads CASSLLRGGRVYGYTF. CDR3 DNA: TGTGCCAGCAGTTTATTGAGGGGGGGAAGGGTCTATGGCTACACCTTC.

CDR3 sequence reads: CASSSLNTGELFF. CDR3 in DNA: TGTGCCAGCAGTTCTTTAAACACCGGGGAGCTGTTTTTT. V is TRBV6-5 and J is TRBJ2-2; the D is unclear. The CDR3 is made up of 13 amino acids. Trimming stripped 4 bases from V and 2 bases from J, with 5 bases between. Germline CDR1 is MNHEY and CDR2 is SVGAGI.

This chain connects TRBV30 to TRBJ1-4, with 7 nucleotides matching TRBD1. The length of the CDR3 is 15 residues. Germline CDR1 reads GTSNPN; CDR2 reads SVGIG (reference sequence). Trimming took 3 bases from V and 4 from J; bases not matched to a gene: 8. The CDR3 bases are TGTGCCTGGAGCGACCGACAGGGCGGTAATGAAAAACTGTTTTTT. This translates into CAWSDRQGGNEKLFF.

The rearrangement joins TRBV15 to TRBJ2-7; no clear D. V lost 0 bases and J 1 base, leaving 7 bases between the germline ends. The CDR3 has 14 amino acids. From germline, CDR1 is LNHNV and CDR2 YYDKDF (reference sequence). The CDR3 is CATSRDTASYEQYF. The CDR3 DNA reads TGTGCCACCAGCAGAGACACTGCTTCCTACGAGCAGTACTTC.

The chain carries TRBV7-8 and TRBJ1-3, with D hard to call. With 1 base removed from V and 4 bases from J, the gap between germline ends came to 17 bases. Germline V CDR1 and CDR2: SGHVS, FQNEAQ. This CDR3 spans 17 amino acids. The CDR3 loop reads CASSLVASAVGGNTIYF. The CDR3 nucleotides read TGTGCCAGCAGCTTAGTGGCTTCTGCAGTGGGCGGAAACACCATATATTTT.

The chain is built from TRBV19 and TRBJ2-7; TRBD2 matches at 8 bases. The CDR3 spans 14 residues. V trimming: 3 bases; J trimming: 3 bases; junction bases outside the gene matches: 4. CDR1 is LNHDA, CDR2 SQIVND, per germline (reference sequence). The CDR3 loop reads CASSMERENYEQYF. For the CDR3, the DNA is TGTGCCAGTAGTATGGAGCGGGAGAACTACGAGCAGTACTTC.

V gene TRBV6-1 combines with J gene TRBJ1-5; TRBD1 agrees at 8 bases. Germline V gene sequence: CDR1 MNHNS, CDR2 SASEGT. The CDR3 consists of 16 residues. V dropped 2 bases and J dropped 0; count of bases not matched to a gene: 3. The CDR3 sequence: CASSERQGFSNQPQHF. DNA for the CDR3: TGTGCCAGCAGTGAAAGACAGGGGTTTAGCAATCAGCCCCAGCATTTT.

The chain carries TRBV7-3 and TRBJ2-3; 10 bases line up with TRBD1. V was pared by 5 bases and J by 5 bases, with 7 bases of the junction left unmatched. Germline values: CDR1 SGHTA, CDR2 FQGTGA. This CDR3 is 15 amino acids long. The CDR3 DNA reads TGTGCCAGCAGCGCGACCGGGACAGGGGAAGATACGCAGTATTTT. Its translation: CASSATGTGEDTQYF. Looking up the rest from reference TRBV7-3 and TRBJ2-3 gives the full variable domain: GAGVSQTPSNKVTEKGKYVELRCDPISGHTALYWYRQSLGQGPEFLIYFQGTGAADDSGLPNDRFFAVRPEGSVSTLKIQRTERGDSAVYLCASSATGTGEDTQYFGPGTRLTVL.

The rearrangement uses TRBV5-1 and TRBJ2-5; no reliable D call. This CDR3 has 13 residues. V gave up 2 bases and J gave up 5 bases, with 10 bases separating them. Per germline, CDR1 SGHRS and CDR2 YFSETQ. CDR3 amino acids: CASSFGLTETQYF. In DNA form, the CDR3 reads TGCGCCAGCAGCTTCGGGTTAACCGAGACCCAGTACTTC.

The chain has TRBV7-8 and TRBJ1-1; D not certain. CDR1 SGHVS and CDR2 FQNEAQ come from the germline V gene. The CDR3 covers 16 residues. Trimming took 5 bases from V and 1 from J, leaving 17 bases between them. The CDR3 DNA follows: TGTGCCAGCAGCGGGCGGGAGCCTGTGGGGAACACTGAAGCTTTCTTT. This sequence encodes CASSGREPVGNTEAFF.

This rearrangement joins TRBV7-2 to TRBJ2-1; D perhaps matches TRBD2 (6 bases). The germline V gene has CDR1 SGHTA and CDR2 FQGNSA. The CDR3 spans 14 residues. V dropped 1 base and J dropped 3 bases, with 7 bases sitting between them. Here the CDR3 reads CASSLGGIYNEQFF. As DNA, the CDR3 is TGTGCCAGCAGCTTAGGCGGGATCTACAATGAGCAGTTCTTC.

The chain employs TRBV4-3 and TRBJ2-1, with 9 positions matching TRBD2. The CDR3 is made up of 17 amino acids. V trimming: 0 bases; J trimming: 7 bases; junction bases outside the gene matches: 10. Germline CDR1 and CDR2: LGHNA and YSLEER. CDR3 residues: CASSQDPKGGRGNEQFF. In DNA, the CDR3 is TGCGCCAGCAGCCAAGACCCGAAGGGCGGGAGGGGGAATGAGCAGTTCTTC.

The chain employs TRBV4-1 and TRBJ2-7, with D possibly TRBD2 on 5 matching bases. This CDR3 is built from 14 residues. The V end lost 2 bases, the J end lost 4 bases, and 12 bases lay between the germline ends. Looked up from germline, CDR1 is MGHRA and CDR2 is YSYEKL. DNA for the CDR3: TGCGCCAGCAGCCAACCCCGTCGGGGATACGAGCAGTACTTC. This translates into CASSQPRRGYEQYF.

The rearrangement links TRBV6-5 to TRBJ2-7, with 7 bases fitting TRBD2. This CDR3 is built from 15 residues. V was clipped by 2 bases and J by 2 bases; unmatched bases: 6. Germline V CDR1 and CDR2: MNHEY, SVGAGI. DNA for the CDR3: TGTGCCAGCAGTTACCGGGCGGGAGAGGCCTACGAGCAGTACTTC. Amino acid sequence: CASSYRAGEAYEQYF.

This clone was observed a single time. The chain uses TRBV7-2 and TRBJ1-4; 7 nucleotides agree with TRBD1. The CDR3 extends over 13 amino acids. Germline V gene lookup returns CDR1 SGHTA and CDR2 FQGNSA. Germline trimming cut 3 bases from V and 8 bases from J; bases unmatched to any gene: 3. The CDR3 region has the DNA TGTGCCAGCAGCTTGGGACAGTTGGAAAAACTGTTTTTT. Encoded protein: CASSLGQLEKLFF.

The genes are TRBV6-6 and TRBJ1-5; D not resolved. V gave up 2 bases and J gave up 3 bases, with 11 bases separating them. The CDR3 covers 15 residues. Germline CDR1 is MNHNY and CDR2 is SVGAGI (reference sequence). The CDR3 nucleotides read TGTGCCAGCAGTTACACTGGGCAGGACAATCAGCCCCAGCATTTT. This codes for CASSYTGQDNQPQHF.

The chain uses TRBV7-9 and TRBJ2-7; 9 nucleotides align to TRBD1. The CDR3 has 15 amino acids. Germline loops: CDR1 SEHNR, CDR2 FQNEAQ (reference sequence). V was pared by 3 bases and J by 0 bases, with 3 bases of the junction left unmatched. The CDR3 protein is CASSFLGQGSYEQYF. DNA of the CDR3: TGTGCCAGCAGCTTCCTGGGACAGGGCTCCTACGAGCAGTACTTC. The variable domain in full, with the rest retrieved from reference TRBV7-9 and TRBJ2-7, is DTGVSQNPRHKITKRGQNVTFRCDPISEHNRLYWYRQTLGQGPEFLTYFQNEAQLEKSRLLSDRFSAERPKGSFSTLEIQRTEQGDSAMYLCASSFLGQGSYEQYFGPGTRLTVT.

The chain joins TRBV9 to TRBJ2-5; tentative D call: TRBD1 (6 bases). Germline CDR1 reads SGDLS; CDR2 reads YYNGEE. Trimming shortened V by 0 bases and J by 9 bases, and 21 bases separated the two germline ends. CDR3 length: 16 amino acids. DNA of the CDR3: TGTGCCAGCAGCGTAGAGGGGGAGACGAGACTGGGGGCCCAGTACTTC. As protein: CASSVEGETRLGAQYF.

This chain links TRBV27 with TRBJ1-2; TRBD1 matches 7 bases. Trimming at V came to 3 bases and at J to 4 bases, leaving 5 bases not matched to a gene. The CDR3 sequence is 14 residues long. CDR1 MNHEY and CDR2 SMNVEV come from the germline V gene (reference sequence). CDR3 nucleotides: TGTGCCAGCAGTTTGGCACAGGGGCGCTATGGCTACACCTTC. Amino acids: CASSLAQGRYGYTF.

This clone was recorded once. The chain has TRBV28 and TRBJ1-5; 7 positions match TRBD1. Germline lookup yields CDR1 MDHEN and CDR2 SYDVKM. The CDR3 covers 14 residues. The trim removed 1 base at V and 7 bases at J, leaving 4 bases unmatched. CDR3 coding DNA: TGTGCCAGCAGTTTATCAGGGGGTGAGCAGCCCCAGCATTTT. As protein: CASSLSGGEQPQHF.

The V gene is TRBV14, the J gene TRBJ2-7; 10 bases agree with TRBD1. This CDR3 is 13 amino acids long. V shed 4 bases, J shed 6 bases, and the junction held 3 bases outside the gene matches. Germline CDR1 and CDR2: SGHDN and FVKESK. CDR3 sequence reads: CASSPRTGGEQYF. In DNA form, the CDR3 reads TGTGCCAGCAGCCCCAGGACAGGGGGCGAGCAGTACTTC.

This chain joins TRBV7-6 and TRBJ2-5; weak D call: TRBD2 (6 bases). The V and J ends lost 0 bases and 4 bases respectively, with 6 bases between them. CDR1 and CDR2 from the germline V gene are SGHVS and FNYEAQ. This CDR3 is built from 13 residues. CDR3 DNA sequence: TGTGCCAGCAGCTTAGCGGGGGGAGAGACCCAGTACTTC. Its translation: CASSLAGGETQYF.

The CDR3 loop reads CAWSGTTVAQYF. CDR3 DNA sequence: TGTGCCTGGTCTGGGACAACCGTGGCCCAGTACTTC. The chain is built from TRBV30 and TRBJ2-5, with D perhaps TRBD1 (6 bases). This CDR3 has 12 amino acids. Germline CDR1 is GTSNPN and CDR2 is SVGIG (reference sequence). Trimming removed 5 bases from V and 9 bases from J, with 16 bases in between. Looking up the rest from reference TRBV30 and TRBJ2-5 gives the full variable domain: SQTIHQWPATLVQPVGSPLSLECTVEGTSNPNLYWYRQAAGRGLQLLFYSVGIGQISSEVPQNLSASRPQDRQFILSSKKLLLSDSGFYLCAWSGTTVAQYFGPGTRLLVL.

V is TRBV25-1 and J is TRBJ2-2, with 8 bases that match TRBD2. Germline loops: CDR1 MGHDK, CDR2 SYGVNS. V shed 1 base, J shed 7 bases, and the junction held 5 bases outside the gene matches. The CDR3 runs 15 residues. The CDR3 region has the DNA TGTGCCAGCAGTGAATTGGGTAGCGGGAACGGGGAGCTGTTTTTT. Translation gives CASSELGSGNGELFF.

The CDR3 loop is CASSLGLKETQYF. The DNA of the CDR3 is TGTGCCAGCAGCCTGGGACTGAAAGAGACCCAGTACTTC. The gene calls are TRBV2 and TRBJ2-5; D may be TRBD2 (6 bases). V lost 6 bases, J lost 3 bases, and 11 bases lay in between. The germline CDR1 and CDR2 sequences are SNHLY and FYNNEI. This CDR3 is 13 amino acids long.

In its sample, this clone was seen once. The chain couples TRBV11-2 to TRBJ2-7, with a possible D match to TRBD1 (5 bases). Germline loops: CDR1 SGHAT, CDR2 FQNNGV. The CDR3 is 13 amino acids. V was shortened by 1 base and J by 7 bases, with 11 bases between the two germline ends. CDR3 sequence: CASSLVPPGEQYF. DNA for the CDR3: TGTGCCAGCAGCTTAGTACCCCCAGGGGAGCAGTACTTC. Drawing the rest from reference TRBV11-2 and TRBJ2-7, the complete variable domain is EAGVAQSPRYKIIEKRQSVAFWCNPISGHATLYWYQQILGQGPKLLIQFQNNGVVDDSQLPKDRFSAERLKGVDSTLKIQPAKLEDSAVYLCASSLVPPGEQYFGPGTRLTVT.

The chain links TRBV5-8 to TRBJ2-7; TRBD2 aligns across 8 bases. The CDR3 is made up of 15 amino acids. V lost 5 bases and J lost 7; bases outside the gene matches: 14. CDR1 and CDR2 (germline): SGHTS, YDEGEE. The CDR3 loop reads CASSRRTGGPEEQYF. The CDR3 DNA follows: TGTGCCAGCAGTCGCCGAACGGGAGGGCCGGAGGAGCAGTACTTC.

This sequence joins TRBV6-5 and TRBJ2-7, with 11 bases fitting TRBD1. The junction had 10 bases not matched to a gene; V was cut back by 4 bases and J by 5 bases. The CDR3 totals 16 residues. Germline values: CDR1 MNHEY, CDR2 SVGAGI. DNA for the CDR3: TGTGCCAGCAGTTTATTCCAGGGACAGGGGGGAAACGAGCAGTACTTC. Protein: CASSLFQGQGGNEQYF.

The CDR3 reads CSVDGGRFTDTQYF. CDR3 DNA sequence: TGCAGCGTTGACGGCGGGAGGTTCACAGATACGCAGTATTTT. The chain recombines TRBV29-1 with TRBJ2-3, with 8 bases aligning to TRBD2. The germline V gene has CDR1 SQVTM and CDR2 ANQGSEA. Germline trimming cut 3 bases from V and 2 bases from J; bases unmatched to any gene: 4. The CDR3 is 14 residues long.

This clone was seen just once. The chain recombines TRBV7-8 with TRBJ2-5; TRBD2 agrees at 7 bases. This CDR3 contains 15 residues. The junction had 13 bases not matched to a gene; V was cut back by 5 bases and J by 7 bases. Germline V gives CDR1 SGHVS, CDR2 FQNEAQ. The CDR3 region is CASSPYNSGQGTQYF. CDR3 coding DNA: TGTGCCAGCAGCCCTTACAATAGCGGGCAGGGGACCCAGTACTTC.